Listed here is a single T cell receptor (beta chain). Sequencing used immunoSEQ multiplex PCR; TCRdb keeps in-frame clones, though not all of them. Counted here are 85,000 to 120,000 clones, 70% to 85% occurring once; the ten biggest clones make up about 9.3%. The sample originates from a study of blood T cell repertoires in COVID-19. Germline CDR1 WNHNN, CDR2 SYGVQD (reference sequence). The CDR3 has 14 residues. V was cut by 0 bases and J by 6 bases, with 10 bases left in between. The sample comprised peripheral blood. The chain carries TRBV10-1 and TRBJ2-3; possibly TRBD2 for D (5 bases). The TCR was taken from a man aged 55-75 years with active or convalescent COVID-19. CDR3 in DNA: TGCGCCAGCAGTGAGTCGAGGGTGTCGGATACGCAGTATTTT. This translates into CASSESRVSDTQYF.